These 26 T cell receptor beta chains originate from one sample sequenced in a study of blood T cell repertoires in COVID-19. Sequencing used immunoSEQ multiplex PCR; TCRdb keeps in-frame clones, though not all of them. Counted here are 150,000 to 200,000 clones, around 89% occurring once; the ten biggest clones make up around 0.77%. The sequencing input was PBMCs or T cells enriched from blood (not recorded which). These TCRs come from a woman aged 18-29 years who had recovered from COVID-19.

This rearrangement joins TRBV7-6 to TRBJ2-1; the match to TRBD2 covers 11 bases. Germline trimming cut 1 base from V and 0 bases from J; bases unmatched to any gene: 11. The CDR3 totals 20 residues. Germline CDR1 and CDR2: SGHVS and FNYEAQ. Here the CDR3 DNA reads TGTGCCAGCAGCTTAGTTTTGGGGACTAGCGGAGGGAGCTCCTACAATGAGCAGTTCTTC. This encodes CASSLVLGTSGGSSYNEQFF. Complete variable domain (other parts from reference TRBV7-6 and TRBJ2-1): GAGVSQSPRYKVTKRGQDVALRCDPISGHVSLYWYRQALGQGPEFLTYFNYEAQQDKSGLPNDRFSAERPEGSISTLTIQRTEQRDSAMYRCASSLVLGTSGGSSYNEQFFGPGTRLTVL.

The chain has TRBV28 and TRBJ2-5, with D maybe TRBD2 (6 bases). CDR1 MDHEN and CDR2 SYDVKM come from the germline V gene. This CDR3 is 15 amino acids long. Trimming pared 6 bases from V and 4 bases from J, leaving 18 bases between. Here the CDR3 reads CASRGAADGGETQYF. The CDR3 DNA reads TGTGCCAGCAGGGGCGCGGCGGACGGGGGAGAGACCCAGTACTTC.

V is TRBV6-2 or TRBV6-3 and J is TRBJ2-7; D remains ambiguous. The CDR3 covers 13 residues. The V end lost 2 bases, the J end lost 3 bases, and 8 bases lay between the germline ends. Germline V gene sequence: CDR1 MNHEY, CDR2 SVGEGT. The CDR3 sequence: CASSYVQYYEQYF. DNA for the CDR3: TGTGCCAGCAGTTACGTCCAGTACTACGAGCAGTACTTC.

The rearrangement links TRBV4-2 to TRBJ1-1; possible D gene TRBD1, 5 bases. The CDR3 runs 14 residues. The germline V and J ends were trimmed by 4 bases and 6 bases, with 15 bases remaining between them. Germline V CDR1 and CDR2: LGHNA, YNFKEQ. CDR3 loop: CASSPRQGNAEAFF. The CDR3 DNA is TGTGCCAGCAGCCCTCGCCAGGGTAACGCTGAAGCTTTCTTT.

The J gene is TRBJ2-5, the V gene TRBV5-1, with TRBD1 matching 8 bases. From germline, CDR1 is SGHRS and CDR2 YFSETQ. The V and J ends lost 0 bases and 1 base, in that order; junction bases with no gene match: 5. The CDR3 spans 16 residues. The chain's CDR3 is CASSLGTGFPQETQYF. CDR3 bases: TGCGCCAGCAGCTTGGGGACAGGGTTTCCCCAAGAGACCCAGTACTTC.

Concerning this clone: The junction and the germline gene differ at one end; a read error may be behind it. This chain uses TRBV4-1 with TRBJ2-7; D gene ambiguous. This CDR3 comprises 13 residues. CDR1 MGHRA and CDR2 YSYEKL come from the germline V gene. CDR3 bases: TGCGCCAGCAGCCAAGATCTTTCGGTGGTCCTCAACTTC. It translates to CASSQDLSVVLNF.

The rearrangement joins TRBV9 to TRBJ2-7; D possibly corresponds to TRBD1 (6 bases). V lost 0 bases to trimming and J lost 2 bases, with 12 bases between them. CDR3 length: 15 residues. The germline gives CDR1 SGDLS, CDR2 YYNGEE. CDR3 sequence reads: CASSVGGSGAYEQYF. The CDR3, as DNA: TGTGCCAGCAGCGTAGGAGGTTCAGGGGCCTACGAGCAGTACTTC.

This rearrangement joins TRBV2 to TRBJ2-1; TRBD2 agrees at 9 bases. The CDR3 extends over 15 amino acids. Germline CDR1 is SNHLY and CDR2 is FYNNEI. With 1 base clipped from V and 3 bases from J, the junction kept 1 base outside the gene matches. CDR3 nucleotides: TGTGCCAGCAGTGAAGGACTAGCGGACTACAATGAGCAGTTCTTC. Translating it yields CASSEGLADYNEQFF. Combining the CDR3 with reference TRBV2 and TRBJ2-1 gives the whole variable domain EPEVTQTPSHQVTQMGQEVILRCVPISNHLYFYWYRQILGQKVEFLVSFYNNEISEKSEIFDDQFSVERPDGSNFTLKIRSTKLEDSAMYFCASSEGLADYNEQFFGPGTRLTVL.

The V and J genes are TRBV27 and TRBJ1-2, with D unclear. The CDR3 loop spans 14 amino acids. Trimming removed 6 bases from V and 0 bases from J, with 11 bases in between. Per germline, CDR1 MNHEY and CDR2 SMNVEV (reference sequence). CDR3 protein: CASSPHGANYGYTF. The CDR3 bases are TGTGCCAGCAGCCCCCACGGAGCTAACTATGGCTACACCTTC.

CDR3 bases: TGCGCCAGCAGCCTAACAGGGGAAGCCTATGGCTACACCTTC. Amino acids: CASSLTGEAYGYTF. The chain uses TRBV4-1 and TRBJ1-2; 7 bases line up with TRBD1. V lost 4 bases to trimming and J lost 4 bases; unmatched junction nucleotides: 6. Germline CDR1 is MGHRA and CDR2 is YSYEKL. The CDR3 is 14 residues long.

V is TRBV27 and J is TRBJ2-3, with TRBD2 matching 10 bases. The length of the CDR3 is 16 residues. V was clipped by 6 bases and J by 0 bases; unmatched bases: 6. Germline CDR1 reads MNHEY; CDR2 reads SMNVEV (reference sequence). The CDR3 coding sequence is TGTGCCAGCAGAAGTAGGACTAGCGGTAGCACAGATACGCAGTATTTT. This translates into CASRSRTSGSTDTQYF.

V and J are TRBV7-9 and TRBJ2-1; D uncertain. Trimming removed 2 bases from V and 2 bases from J, with 4 bases in between. This CDR3 contains 13 residues. Looked up from germline, CDR1 is SEHNR and CDR2 is FQNEAQ (reference sequence). The CDR3 spells CASSLSAYNEQFF. As DNA, the CDR3 is TGTGCCAGCAGCTTATCAGCCTACAATGAGCAGTTCTTC.

The gene calls are TRBV6-1 and TRBJ2-7, with a weak D call TRBD2 (6 bases). Germline V lookup: CDR1 MNHNS, CDR2 SASEGT. This CDR3 is 15 amino acids long. The V and J ends lost 0 bases and 0 bases respectively, with 9 bases between them. CDR3 protein: CASSEAAGTSYEQYF. As DNA, the CDR3 is TGTGCCAGCAGTGAAGCGGCGGGAACCTCCTACGAGCAGTACTTC.

The chain joins TRBV10-1 to TRBJ2-7, with a possible D match to TRBD2 (5 bases). Germline values: CDR1 WNHNN, CDR2 SYGVQD (reference sequence). The CDR3 runs to 15 residues. Trimming removed 9 bases at V and 2 bases at J, with 20 bases between. CDR3 nucleotides: TGCGCCAGTATAGACCGGGAAAAAGTCCCCTACGAGCAGTACTTC. The encoded protein is CASIDREKVPYEQYF.

This clone was picked up a small number of times. V is TRBV28 and J is TRBJ2-5, with 14 bases aligning to TRBD2. Losses at the gene ends were 0 bases for V and 5 bases for J; bases not matched to a gene: 23. Germline CDR1 and CDR2: MDHEN and SYDVKM. The CDR3 extends over 23 amino acids. As DNA, the CDR3 is TGTGCCAGCAGTTTATGGGGTGACAGGGGGGGACTAGCGGGAGATCGGGGCGAGGAGACCCAGTACTTC. Translating gives CASSLWGDRGGLAGDRGEETQYF.

This chain joins TRBV10-3 and TRBJ1-4; 9 bases are a match to TRBD1. The CDR3 totals 13 residues. CDR1 is ENHRY and CDR2 is SYGVKD in the germline V gene. V lost 10 bases, J lost 6 bases, and 6 bases stayed unmatched. CDR3 DNA: TGTGCCACAAAGACAGGGGGGTATGAAAAACTGTTTTTT. This translates into CATKTGGYEKLFF.

This chain links TRBV4-2 with TRBJ1-1; D is possibly TRBD1 (6 bases). Trimming removed 4 bases from V and 2 bases from J, with 20 bases in between. Germline V gives CDR1 LGHNA, CDR2 YNFKEQ. The CDR3 contains 17 residues. In DNA form, the CDR3 reads TGTGCCAGCAGCCCCACAACGACAAGGGGGGGAAACACTGAAGCTTTCTTT. It yields the protein CASSPTTTRGGNTEAFF.

J is TRBJ2-5 and V is TRBV13; 7 bases match TRBD2. Per the germline V gene, CDR1 is PRHDT and CDR2 is FYEKMQ (reference sequence). V lost 5 bases, J lost 5 bases, and 8 bases stayed unmatched. The CDR3 runs 14 residues. The CDR3 DNA is TGTGCCAGCAGCGCGTCGGGGGGTAGGGAGACCCAGTACTTC. Its translation is CASSASGGRETQYF.

The J gene is TRBJ2-6, the V gene TRBV7-6; a possible D gene is TRBD1 (6 bases). Trimming took 8 bases from V and 0 from J, leaving 17 bases between them. Looked up from germline, CDR1 is SGHVS and CDR2 is FNYEAQ. This CDR3 region has 17 residues. For the CDR3, the DNA is TGTGCCAGCCCGGGCAGGGGCGTATACTCTGGGGCCAACGTCCTGACTTTC. Translation: CASPGRGVYSGANVLTF.

The chain uses TRBV10-3 and TRBJ1-5, with a weak D call TRBD1 (6 bases). V was cut by 6 bases and J by 1 base, with 7 bases left in between. The CDR3 is 13 residues long. Germline V lookup: CDR1 ENHRY, CDR2 SYGVKD. Written as DNA, the CDR3 is TGTGCCATCAGGGACAGCAGCAATCAGCCCCAGCATTTT. Amino acid sequence: CAIRDSSNQPQHF.

The gene calls are TRBV5-6 and TRBJ2-2, with D possibly TRBD2 on 6 matching bases. The V and J ends lost 1 base and 5 bases respectively, with 12 bases between them. The germline CDR1 and CDR2 sequences are SGHDT and YYEEEE. This CDR3 is 15 amino acids long. The CDR3: CASSLFGSGTGELFF. The CDR3 nucleotides are TGTGCCAGCAGCTTGTTCGGTAGCGGAACCGGGGAGCTGTTTTTT. Full variable domain (outside the CDR3, taken from reference TRBV5-6 and TRBJ2-2): DAGVTQSPTHLIKTRGQQVTLRCSPKSGHDTVSWYQQALGQGPQFIFQYYEEEERQRGNFPDRFSGHQFPNYSSELNVNALLLGDSALYLCASSLFGSGTGELFFGEGSRLTVL.

The chain combines TRBV28 with TRBJ2-1, with TRBD1 matching over 9 bases. The CDR3 is made up of 13 amino acids. Germline assignment: CDR1 MDHEN and CDR2 SYDVKM. The V gene end was trimmed by 7 bases and the J gene end by 12 bases; junction bases not matched to a gene: 10. DNA for the CDR3: TGTGCCAGCACCTACGGGACAGGGAGGATGCAGTTCTTC. Protein sequence: CASTYGTGRMQFF.

The rearrangement uses TRBV19 and TRBJ2-3, with 7 bases identical to TRBD2. Germline CDR1 reads LNHDA; CDR2 reads SQIVND (reference sequence). With 8 bases clipped from V and 2 bases from J, the junction kept 16 bases outside the gene matches. This CDR3 is built from 17 residues. CDR3 bases: TGTGCCAGTTCAGAGACAGCTAGCGGAGCCTACACAGATACGCAGTATTTT. Protein: CASSETASGAYTDTQYF.

The chain combines TRBV27 with TRBJ1-1; 7 nucleotides align to TRBD1. Germline V gene sequence: CDR1 MNHEY, CDR2 SMNVEV (reference sequence). The CDR3 is 14 residues long. V gave up 7 bases and J gave up 1 base; unmatched junction bases: 6. The CDR3 DNA reads as TGTGCCAGCACGTTACACAGGGGGAACACTGAAGCTTTCTTT. Amino acid sequence: CASTLHRGNTEAFF.

The gene calls are TRBV14 and TRBJ2-5; 11 bases fit TRBD2. The CDR3 is 19 amino acids. The V gene end was trimmed by 4 bases and the J gene end by 0 bases; junction bases not matched to a gene: 13. Germline CDR1 reads SGHDN; CDR2 reads FVKESK. This chain's CDR3 is CASSRGRGLADWYQETQYF. In nucleotides, the CDR3 is TGTGCCAGCAGCCGTGGTCGGGGACTAGCGGACTGGTACCAAGAGACCCAGTACTTC. Complete variable domain (other parts from reference TRBV14 and TRBJ2-5): EAGVTQFPSHSVIEKGQTVTLRCDPISGHDNLYWYRRVMGKEIKFLLHFVKESKQDESGMPNNRFLAERTGGTYSTLKVQPAELEDSGVYFCASSRGRGLADWYQETQYFGPGTRLLVL.

The chain uses TRBV5-1 and TRBJ1-2, with D unclear. This CDR3 spans 14 amino acids. Germline lookup yields CDR1 SGHRS and CDR2 YFSETQ. V lost 1 base, J lost 4 bases, and 11 bases lay in between. The CDR3 nucleotides read TGCGCCAGCAGCTTGAACAGCCTTATCTATGGCTACACCTTC. Translated, it gives CASSLNSLIYGYTF.